This T cell receptor (beta chain) was retrieved from a study of PD-1 blockade in classical Hodgkin lymphoma. Points on this clone: Its target is unknown.

V trimming: 3 bases; J trimming: 0 bases; junction bases outside the gene matches: 3. The CDR3 extends over 14 amino acids. Germline V lookup: CDR1 SGDLS, CDR2 YYNGEE. Study observations and caveats: Patients with a complete response exhibited baseline diversity comparable to newly diagnosed patients.

Relapse after autologous stem cell transplantation occurred in every patient, and brentuximab vedotin exposure varied. Using immunoSEQ multiplex PCR, the repertoire was profiled, and TCRdb retains in-frame clones only, with some absent. The sample contains approximately 43,000 clones, 86% of which appear only once. This sequence joins TRBV9 and TRBJ2-7; 7 nucleotides match TRBD1. The receptor was derived from a human donor with classical Hodgkin lymphoma. The sample consisted of peripheral blood mononuclear cells (PBMCs), taken before the second cycle of nivolumab. CDR3 sequence: CASSGRDSSYEQYF. As DNA, the CDR3 is TGTGCCAGCAGCGGCCGGGACAGCTCCTACGAGCAGTACTTC.